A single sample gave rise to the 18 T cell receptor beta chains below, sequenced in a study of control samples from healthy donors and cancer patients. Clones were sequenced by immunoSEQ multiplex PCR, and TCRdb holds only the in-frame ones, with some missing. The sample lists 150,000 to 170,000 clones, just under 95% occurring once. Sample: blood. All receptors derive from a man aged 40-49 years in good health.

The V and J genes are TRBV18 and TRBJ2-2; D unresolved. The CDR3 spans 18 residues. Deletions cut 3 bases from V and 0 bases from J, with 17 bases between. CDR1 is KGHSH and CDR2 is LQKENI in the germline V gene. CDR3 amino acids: CASSPHPLRQTNTGELFF. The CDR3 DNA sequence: TGTGCCAGCTCACCCCACCCTTTAAGGCAGACGAACACCGGGGAGCTGTTTTTT.

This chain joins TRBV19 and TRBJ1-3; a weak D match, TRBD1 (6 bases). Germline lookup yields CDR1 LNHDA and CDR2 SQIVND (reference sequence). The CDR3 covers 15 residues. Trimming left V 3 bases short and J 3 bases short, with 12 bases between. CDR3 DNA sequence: TGTGCCAGTAGTATGGGCGGGGGCGATGGAAACACCATATATTTT. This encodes CASSMGGGDGNTIYF.

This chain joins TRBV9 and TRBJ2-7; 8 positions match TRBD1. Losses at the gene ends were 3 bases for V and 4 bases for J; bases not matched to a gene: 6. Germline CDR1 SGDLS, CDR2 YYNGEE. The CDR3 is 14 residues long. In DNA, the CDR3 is TGTGCCAGCAGCGCCCGGGACAGGCGATACGAGCAGTACTTC. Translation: CASSARDRRYEQYF.

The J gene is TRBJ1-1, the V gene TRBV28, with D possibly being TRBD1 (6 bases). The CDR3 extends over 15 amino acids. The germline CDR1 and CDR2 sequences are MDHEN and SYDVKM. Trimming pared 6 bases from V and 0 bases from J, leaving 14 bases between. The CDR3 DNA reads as TGTGCCAGCAGACCCCGAGGGGGGCTGAACACTGAAGCTTTCTTT. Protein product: CASRPRGGLNTEAFF. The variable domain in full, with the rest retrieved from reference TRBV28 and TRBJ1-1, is DVKVTQSSRYLVKRTGEKVFLECVQDMDHENMFWYRQDPGLGLRLIYFSYDVKMKEKGDIPEGYSVSREKKERFSLILESASTNQTSMYLCASRPRGGLNTEAFFGQGTRLTVV.

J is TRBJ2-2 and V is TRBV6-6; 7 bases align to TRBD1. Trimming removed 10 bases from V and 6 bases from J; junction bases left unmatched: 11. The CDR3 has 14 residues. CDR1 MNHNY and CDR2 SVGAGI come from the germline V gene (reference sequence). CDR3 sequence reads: CATLRQGKAGELFF. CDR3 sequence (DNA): TGTGCCACCCTACGACAGGGAAAGGCCGGGGAGCTGTTTTTT.

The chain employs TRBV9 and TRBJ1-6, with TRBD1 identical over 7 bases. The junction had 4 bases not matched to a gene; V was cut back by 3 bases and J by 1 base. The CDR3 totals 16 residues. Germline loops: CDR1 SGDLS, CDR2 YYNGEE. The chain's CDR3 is CASSAQQGSYNSPLHF. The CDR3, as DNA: TGTGCCAGCAGCGCCCAACAGGGGTCCTATAATTCACCCCTCCACTTT.

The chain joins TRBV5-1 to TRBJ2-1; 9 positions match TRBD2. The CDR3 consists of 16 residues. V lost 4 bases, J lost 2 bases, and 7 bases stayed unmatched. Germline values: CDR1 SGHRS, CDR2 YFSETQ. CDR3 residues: CASSQDGGGAYNEQFF. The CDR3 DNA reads TGCGCCAGCAGCCAGGACGGCGGGGGGGCCTACAATGAGCAGTTCTTC.

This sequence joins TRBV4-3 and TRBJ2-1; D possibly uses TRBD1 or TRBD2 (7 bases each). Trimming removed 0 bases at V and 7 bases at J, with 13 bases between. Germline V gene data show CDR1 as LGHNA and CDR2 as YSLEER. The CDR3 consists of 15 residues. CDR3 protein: CASSQERGRGNEQFF. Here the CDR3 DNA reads TGCGCCAGCAGCCAAGAGAGGGGGCGGGGGAATGAGCAGTTCTTC.

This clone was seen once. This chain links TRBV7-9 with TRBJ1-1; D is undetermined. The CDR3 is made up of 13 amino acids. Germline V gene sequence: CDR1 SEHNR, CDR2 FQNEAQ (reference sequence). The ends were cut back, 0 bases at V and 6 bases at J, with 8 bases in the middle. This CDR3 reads CASSLAHGSEAFF. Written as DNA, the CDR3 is TGTGCCAGCAGCTTAGCCCACGGGTCTGAAGCTTTCTTT.

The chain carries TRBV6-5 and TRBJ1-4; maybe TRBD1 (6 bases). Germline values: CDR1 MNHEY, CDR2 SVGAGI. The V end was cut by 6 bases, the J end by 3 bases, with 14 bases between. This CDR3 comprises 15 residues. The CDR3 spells CASRDPGTPNEKLFF. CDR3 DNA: TGTGCCAGCAGAGACCCCGGGACACCTAATGAAAAACTGTTTTTT.

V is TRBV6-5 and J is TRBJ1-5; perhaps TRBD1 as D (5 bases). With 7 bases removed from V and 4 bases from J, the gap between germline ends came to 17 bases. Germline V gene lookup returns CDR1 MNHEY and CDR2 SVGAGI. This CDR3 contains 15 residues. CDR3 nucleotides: TGTGCCAGCACTTCGGTCCCCGGGGGAAATCAGCCCCAGCATTTT. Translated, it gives CASTSVPGGNQPQHF.

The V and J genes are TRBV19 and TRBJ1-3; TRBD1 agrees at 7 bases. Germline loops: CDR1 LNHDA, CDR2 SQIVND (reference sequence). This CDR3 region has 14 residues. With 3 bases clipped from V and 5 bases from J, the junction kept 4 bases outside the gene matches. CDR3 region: CASSIEGARNTIYF. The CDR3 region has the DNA TGTGCCAGTAGTATTGAGGGGGCCAGAAACACCATATATTTT. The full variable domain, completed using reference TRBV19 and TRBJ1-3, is DGGITQSPKYLFRKEGQNVTLSCEQNLNHDAMYWYRQDPGQGLRLIYYSQIVNDFQKGDIAEGYSVSREKKESFPLTVTSAQKNPTAFYLCASSIEGARNTIYFGEGSWLTVV.

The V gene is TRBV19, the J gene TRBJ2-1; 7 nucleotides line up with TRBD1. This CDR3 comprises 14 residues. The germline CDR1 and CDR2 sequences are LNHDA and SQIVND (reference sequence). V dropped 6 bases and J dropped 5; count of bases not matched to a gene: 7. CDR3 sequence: CASSHRGANNEQFF. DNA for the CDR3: TGTGCCAGTAGCCACAGGGGTGCGAACAATGAGCAGTTCTTC.

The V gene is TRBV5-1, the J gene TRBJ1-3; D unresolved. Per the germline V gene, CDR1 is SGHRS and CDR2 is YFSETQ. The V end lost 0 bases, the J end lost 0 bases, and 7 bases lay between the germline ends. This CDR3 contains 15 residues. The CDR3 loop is CASSLEVFSGNTIYF. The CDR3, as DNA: TGCGCCAGCAGCTTGGAGGTATTCTCTGGAAACACCATATATTTT. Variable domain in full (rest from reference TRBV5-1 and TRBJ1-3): KAGVTQTPRYLIKTRGQQVTLSCSPISGHRSVSWYQQTPGQGLQFLFEYFSETQRNKGNFPGRFSGRQFSNSRSEMNVSTLELGDSALYLCASSLEVFSGNTIYFGEGSWLTVV.

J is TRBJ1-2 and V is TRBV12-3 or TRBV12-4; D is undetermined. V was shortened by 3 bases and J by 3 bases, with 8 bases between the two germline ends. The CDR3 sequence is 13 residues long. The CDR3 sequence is CASSLGSDYGYTF. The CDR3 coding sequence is TGTGCCAGCAGTTTGGGCAGCGACTATGGCTACACCTTC.

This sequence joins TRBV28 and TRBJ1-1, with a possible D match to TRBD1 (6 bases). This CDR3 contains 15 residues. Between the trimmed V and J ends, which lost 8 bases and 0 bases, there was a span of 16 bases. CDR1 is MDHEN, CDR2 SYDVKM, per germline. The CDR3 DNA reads TGTGCCAGCGGCTTCCGGGACAAGATGAACACTGAAGCTTTCTTT. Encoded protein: CASGFRDKMNTEAFF.

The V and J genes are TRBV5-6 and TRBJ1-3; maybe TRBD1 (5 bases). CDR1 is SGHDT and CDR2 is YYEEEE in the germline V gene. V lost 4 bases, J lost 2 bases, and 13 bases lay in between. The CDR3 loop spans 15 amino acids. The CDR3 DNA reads TGTGCCAGCAGCGCGCAGGGAGTTGCTGGAAACACCATATATTTT. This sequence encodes CASSAQGVAGNTIYF. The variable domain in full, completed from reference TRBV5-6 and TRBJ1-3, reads DAGVTQSPTHLIKTRGQQVTLRCSPKSGHDTVSWYQQALGQGPQFIFQYYEEEERQRGNFPDRFSGHQFPNYSSELNVNALLLGDSALYLCASSAQGVAGNTIYFGEGSWLTVV.

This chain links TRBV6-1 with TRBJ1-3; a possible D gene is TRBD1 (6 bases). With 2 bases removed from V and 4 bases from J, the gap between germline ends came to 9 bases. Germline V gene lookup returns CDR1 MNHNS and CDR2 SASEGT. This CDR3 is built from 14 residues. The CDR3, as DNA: TGTGCCAGCAGTGAACCAGGGGTGGGAAACACCATATATTTT. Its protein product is CASSEPGVGNTIYF.